Listed below are T cell receptor beta chains from one sample, sequenced in a study of cytomegalovirus exposure and HLA in healthy donors. Sequencing used immunoSEQ multiplex PCR; TCRdb keeps in-frame clones, though not all of them. The profile covers some 130,000 clones, with around 63% appearing a single time and 1.5% to 2% taken by the ten largest. Sequencing was done on a sample of PBMCs. These receptors came from a human donor in good health. Both conserved end residues are part of each CDR3. The D gene is left open where the match is weak. Not every row has a clone size; where given, it reads once, few, many or a size class.

>TRBJ2-7|TRBD2|-|TRBV6-5
CASRPLAGSYEQYF
TGTGCCAGCAGACCACTAGCGGGCTCCTACGAGCAGTACTTC
>TRBJ2-5|TRBD1|few|TRBV29-1
CSVSPGTGRETQYF
TGCAGCGTTTCGCCCGGGACAGGGCGAGAGACCCAGTACTTC
>TRBJ1-2|-|few|TRBV29-1
CSVVDSLWGYTF
TGCAGCGTTGTTGACTCCTTGTGGGGCTACACCTTC
>TRBJ1-4|-|-|TRBV15
CATSRPQGWGEKLFF
TGTGCCACCAGCAGACCCCAGGGGTGGGGTGAAAAACTGTTTTTT
>TRBJ2-1|-|once|TRBV27
CASSPDRDPLGEQFF
TGTGCCAGCAGTCCGGACCGGGATCCTCTCGGTGAGCAGTTCTTC
>TRBJ2-5|TRBD1|-|TRBV7-9
CASSRDRHQETQYF
TGTGCCAGCAGCCGGGACAGACACCAAGAGACCCAGTACTTC
>TRBJ2-7|-|-|TRBV19
CASSTTGFYLDEQYF
TGTGCCAGTAGTACGACAGGTTTCTATCTAGACGAGCAGTACTTC
>TRBJ1-3|-|-|TRBV2
CASSAGSSNTIYF
TGTGCCAGCAGTGCAGGTTCTTCAAACACCATATATTTT
>TRBJ2-1|TRBD2|few|TRBV19
CASSSWTSGRSYNEQFF
TGTGCCAGTAGTTCATGGACTAGCGGGAGATCCTACAATGAGCAGTTCTTC
>TRBJ2-4|-|-|TRBV5-8
CASSPRGDIFLSKNIQYF
TGTGCCAGCAGCCCCCGGGGGGACATCTTCCTATCCAAAAACATTCAGTACTTC
>TRBJ1-5|-|few|TRBV19
CASGPMEYHSNQPQHF
TGTGCCAGTGGCCCAATGGAGTATCATAGCAATCAGCCCCAGCATTTT
>TRBJ2-5|-|few|TRBV7-3
CASSPGSGSETQYF
TGTGCCAGCAGTCCAGGTTCAGGATCGGAGACCCAGTACTTC
>TRBJ2-2|TRBD2|-|TRBV28
CASSLAGGPDTGELFF
TGTGCCAGCAGTCTAGCGGGAGGGCCCGACACCGGGGAGCTGTTTTTT
>TRBJ1-3|-|-|TRBV18
CASSLRRGSGNTIYF
TGTGCCAGCTCACTCCGAAGGGGTTCTGGAAACACCATATATTTT
>TRBJ2-2|TRBD2|-|TRBV19
CASSMAVGPGLAARRDTGELFF
TGTGCCAGTAGTATGGCAGTAGGGCCGGGACTAGCGGCCCGAAGGGACACCGGGGAGCTGTTTTTT
>TRBJ2-2|-|-|TRBV6-4
CASRLEPRTGELFF
TGTGCCAGCAGACTGGAACCGAGGACCGGGGAGCTGTTTTTT
>TRBJ2-7|TRBD2|-|TRBV4-1
CASSQSAGELSYEQYF
TGCGCCAGCAGCCAATCAGCGGGAGAGCTCTCCTACGAGCAGTACTTC
>TRBJ2-2|TRBD2|few|TRBV2
CASNRLAPETGELFF
TGTGCCAGCAATAGACTAGCGCCAGAGACCGGGGAGCTGTTTTTT
>TRBJ1-4|-|-|TRBV2
CASSDLPYNEKLFF
TGTGCCAGCAGTGACCTACCGTATAATGAAAAACTGTTTTTT
>TRBJ2-1|TRBD1|-|TRBV7-3
CASSTGSGTGGYYEQFF
TGTGCCAGCAGCACCGGAAGCGGGACAGGGGGCTACTATGAGCAGTTCTTC
>TRBJ2-7|TRBD1|-|TRBV5-1
CASSLGQGSYEQYF
TGCGCCAGCAGCTTGGGACAGGGGAGTTACGAGCAGTACTTC
>TRBJ2-1|TRBD2|-|TRBV5-1
CASSRPGTSGSSYNEQFF
TGCGCCAGCAGCCGACCTGGGACTAGCGGGAGTTCCTACAATGAGCAGTTCTTC
>TRBJ2-1|TRBD2|-|TRBV18
CASSPLLAGGSSYNEQFF
TGTGCCAGCTCACCACTTTTAGCGGGGGGGAGCTCCTACAATGAGCAGTTCTTC
>TRBJ1-4|TRBD1|-|TRBV28
CASNPTAGTGRGGNEKLFF
TGTGCCAGCAACCCCACAGCCGGGACAGGGAGGGGGGGTAATGAAAAACTGTTTTTT
>TRBJ2-2|TRBD2|-|TRBV27
CASSPRTSGSYGGELFF
TGTGCCAGCAGTCCACGGACTAGCGGGAGTTATGGCGGGGAGCTGTTTTTT
>TRBJ2-7|TRBD2|-|TRBV28
CASRDLAGVNYEQYF
TGTGCCAGCAGGGATTTAGCGGGAGTAAATTACGAGCAGTACTTC
>TRBJ2-7|-|few|TRBV7-2
CASSWNRVGEQYF
TGTGCCAGCAGCTGGAATCGGGTCGGCGAGCAGTACTTC
>TRBJ1-5|-|-|TRBV28
CASSLWGAGGSNQPQHF
TGTGCCAGCAGTTTATGGGGGGCTGGCGGAAGCAATCAGCCCCAGCATTTT
>TRBJ1-1|-|-|TRBV6-5
CASTALHEAFF
TGTGCCAGCACCGCTTTACATGAAGCTTTCTTT
>TRBJ2-1|TRBD1|few|TRBV9
CASSVPAGQGPYNEQFF
TGTGCCAGCAGCGTCCCCGCGGGACAGGGGCCATACAATGAGCAGTTCTTC
>TRBJ2-1|TRBD2|-|TRBV5-4
CASSFPRLAGVNEQFF
TGTGCCAGCAGCTTTCCTCGGCTAGCGGGAGTCAATGAGCAGTTCTTC
>TRBJ2-3|TRBD2|-|TRBV6-1
CASSEPGGGTDTQYF
TGTGCCAGCAGTGAACCGGGAGGAGGCACAGATACGCAGTATTTT
>TRBJ2-5|TRBD1|-|TRBV9
CASSVEGGSGTGGQETQYF
TGTGCCAGCAGCGTAGAGGGGGGATCCGGGACAGGGGGACAAGAGACCCAGTACTTC
>TRBJ2-7|TRBD1|-|TRBV6-5
CASSSGQSTEQYF
TGTGCCAGCAGCTCGGGACAGAGCACTGAGCAGTACTTC
>TRBJ1-1|-|-|TRBV28
CASHKWNTEAFF
TGTGCCAGCCACAAATGGAACACTGAAGCTTTCTTT
>TRBJ2-3|TRBD2|-|TRBV18
CASSSGLAGGKDTQYF
TGTGCCAGCTCATCCGGACTAGCGGGAGGGAAAGATACGCAGTATTTT
>TRBJ2-7|-|-|TRBV7-3
CASSSLEGSYEQYF
TGTGCCAGCAGCTCCCTGGAGGGGTCCTACGAGCAGTACTTC
>TRBJ2-2|TRBD1|-|TRBV27
CASSGSDRAGELFF
TGTGCCAGCAGTGGATCCGACAGGGCCGGGGAGCTGTTTTTT
>TRBJ1-5|-|-|TRBV11-2
CASSSDGAVGQPQHF
TGTGCCAGCAGCTCAGATGGGGCTGTCGGTCAGCCCCAGCATTTT
>TRBJ2-1|TRBD2|-|TRBV10-3
CAISGSTSGRVNNEQFF
TGTGCCATCAGTGGGTCGACTAGCGGGAGGGTAAACAATGAGCAGTTCTTC
>TRBJ1-2|TRBD1|few|TRBV28
CASSLQGRRSYGYTF
TGTGCCAGCAGTCTACAGGGGCGCAGGAGCTATGGCTACACCTTC
>TRBJ1-5|TRBD1|-|TRBV7-2
CASSLGQHSNQPQHF
TGTGCCAGCAGCTTGGGACAGCATAGCAATCAGCCCCAGCATTTT